The 16 T cell receptor beta chains presented below share a single source sample, sequenced in a study of blood T cells in healthy people across ages. Primers used in a second PCR of about 6 to 12 cycles were a sample-barcoded 5' primer and a J-beta primer mix. TCRdb independently ran MiXCR on the 5' RACE reads; one entry per CDR3 protein. Found here are 1.2 million to 1.5 million distinct CDR3 sequences, roughly 64% of them singletons; the top ten hold about 6.3%. The sample comprised blood. Receptors originate from a man between 18 and 35 years old in good health.

This clonotype was observed a few times. This chain uses TRBV4-3 with TRBJ2-3; 8 nucleotides align to TRBD2. The CDR3 loop spans 16 amino acids. J lost 1 base, V lost 1 base, and 4 bases had no gene match. CDR1 is LGHNA and CDR2 is YSLEER in the germline V gene. CDR3 DNA sequence: TGCGCCAGCAGCCAAGCCCCAGCGGGGGGCACAGATACGCAGTATTTT. Its protein is CASSQAPAGGTDTQYF.

The chain links TRBV27 to TRBJ1-2, with D possibly being TRBD1 (5 bases). The CDR3 totals 15 residues. The germline CDR1 and CDR2 sequences are MNHEY and SMNVEV (reference sequence). V was shortened by 0 bases and J by 6 bases, with 14 bases between the two germline ends. CDR3: CASSLSVGQGDGYTF. CDR3 bases: TGTGCCAGCAGTTTATCTGTCGGGCAGGGTGATGGCTACACCTTC.

The chain links TRBV4-1 to TRBJ2-7; D might be TRBD1 (5 bases). This CDR3 is 14 amino acids long. V lost 1 base, J lost 3 bases, and 10 bases lay in between. The germline V gene has CDR1 MGHRA and CDR2 YSYEKL. This CDR3 reads CASSQGTTIYEQYF. CDR3 DNA sequence: TGCGCCAGCAGCCAAGGGACAACGATCTACGAGCAGTACTTC.

The J gene is TRBJ2-2, the V gene TRBV7-2, with 8 bases aligning to TRBD2. CDR3 length: 16 amino acids. CDR1 and CDR2 (germline): SGHTA, FQGNSA. V shed 5 bases, J shed 7 bases, and the junction held 12 bases outside the gene matches. This CDR3 is CASSPRTSILHGELFF. For the CDR3, the DNA is TGTGCCAGCAGCCCCCGGACTAGCATATTGCACGGGGAGCTGTTTTTT.

The chain couples TRBV6-5 to TRBJ2-1; 8 positions agree with TRBD1. Trimming at V came to 6 bases and at J to 7 bases, leaving 8 bases not matched to a gene. Germline CDR1 MNHEY, CDR2 SVGAGI. This CDR3 spans 14 amino acids. The CDR3 sequence is CASSPGQGMNEQFF. The CDR3 DNA reads as TGTGCCAGCAGCCCCGGACAGGGCATGAATGAGCAGTTCTTC.

This chain links TRBV29-1 with TRBJ2-1, with D uncertain. The CDR3 consists of 12 residues. The germline CDR1 and CDR2 sequences are SQVTM and ANQGSEA. V was shortened by 5 bases and J by 8 bases, with 13 bases between the two germline ends. This CDR3 reads CSVPLAPHEQFF. The CDR3 coding sequence is TGCAGCGTTCCCCTGGCCCCCCATGAGCAGTTCTTC.

This clonotype occurred a few times. V usage is TRBV29-1 and J usage is TRBJ1-2; the D gene is possibly TRBD1 (5 bases). This CDR3 contains 15 residues. Between the trimmed V and J ends, which lost 3 bases and 5 bases, there was a span of 19 bases. Germline V CDR1 and CDR2: SQVTM, ANQGSEA. The CDR3, as DNA: TGCAGCGTTGATGGGTCCCAAAGGGGATTTTATGGCTACACCTTC. This translates into CSVDGSQRGFYGYTF.

The chain has TRBV11-3 and TRBJ2-1; 15 positions match TRBD2. The CDR3 runs to 18 residues. CDR1 SGHNT and CDR2 YENEEA come from the germline V gene. With 5 bases clipped from V and 2 bases from J, the junction kept 7 bases outside the gene matches. The CDR3 DNA reads as TGTGCCAGCAGCCCCCGGACTAGCGGGGGGGAGACCTACAATGAGCAGTTCTTC. Translation gives CASSPRTSGGETYNEQFF.

This chain links TRBV7-2 with TRBJ2-7; a possible D gene is TRBD2 (5 bases). This CDR3 is 12 amino acids long. V was trimmed by 7 bases and J by 7 bases, leaving 14 bases between them. Germline V gene sequence: CDR1 SGHTA, CDR2 FQGNSA. In nucleotides, the CDR3 is TGTGCCAGCAATCGAGGGCTTCTGGAGCAGTACTTC. Translating it yields CASNRGLLEQYF. The full variable domain, completed using reference TRBV7-2 and TRBJ2-7, is GAGVSQSPSNKVTEKGKDVELRCDPISGHTALYWYRQSLGQGLEFLIYFQGNSAPDKSGLPSDRFSAERTGGSVSTLTIQRTQQEDSAVYLCASNRGLLEQYFGPGTRLTVT.

The chain couples TRBV5-6 to TRBJ2-1; D might be TRBD1 (7 bases). This CDR3 has 14 amino acids. Germline loops: CDR1 SGHDT, CDR2 YYEEEE. V gave up 3 bases and J gave up 8 bases, with 15 bases separating them. DNA of the CDR3: TGTGCCAGCAGCTCGGCAGGGGGGCTCGATGAGCAGTTCTTC. Its translation is CASSSAGGLDEQFF. Supplemented by reference TRBV5-6 and TRBJ2-1, the full variable domain reads DAGVTQSPTHLIKTRGQQVTLRCSPKSGHDTVSWYQQALGQGPQFIFQYYEEEERQRGNFPDRFSGHQFPNYSSELNVNALLLGDSALYLCASSSAGGLDEQFFGPGTRLTVL.

This clonotype was observed a few times. V is TRBV6-2 or TRBV6-3 and J is TRBJ2-2; TRBD2 agrees at 13 bases. The CDR3 runs to 17 residues. The V gene's germline CDR1 is MNHEY and CDR2 SVGEGT. With 4 bases clipped from V and 3 bases from J, the junction kept 5 bases outside the gene matches. CDR3 loop: CASSSGTSGDHTGELFF. Written as DNA, the CDR3 is TGTGCCAGCAGTTCCGGGACTAGCGGGGATCACACCGGGGAGCTGTTTTTT.

The chain employs TRBV29-1 and TRBJ2-4; tentatively, D is TRBD1 (5 bases). The CDR3 runs 12 residues. V lost 2 bases and J lost 3, with 5 bases in between. The V gene's germline CDR1 is SQVTM and CDR2 ANQGSEA. The CDR3 sequence: CSVEQGKNIQYF. The CDR3 DNA is TGCAGCGTTGAACAGGGCAAAAACATTCAGTACTTC.

V gene TRBV10-3 combines with J gene TRBJ2-6; D may correspond to TRBD1 or TRBD2 (7 bases each). This CDR3 has 18 amino acids. The V and J ends lost 0 bases and 0 bases respectively, with 12 bases between them. CDR1 and CDR2 (germline): ENHRY, SYGVKD. CDR3 DNA: TGTGCCATCAGTGAGTCGCAGGGGGGGATCTCTGGGGCCAACGTCCTGACTTTC. It specifies CAISESQGGISGANVLTF.

The V gene is TRBV7-9, the J gene TRBJ2-1, with D possibly TRBD2 on 5 matching bases. The CDR3 extends over 13 amino acids. Trimming stripped 2 bases from V and 8 bases from J, with 10 bases between. CDR1 SEHNR and CDR2 FQNEAQ come from the germline V gene (reference sequence). CDR3 loop: CASSLRLAHEQFF. CDR3 DNA sequence: TGTGCCAGCAGCTTACGGCTAGCCCATGAGCAGTTCTTC.

This chain uses TRBV2 with TRBJ2-3, with TRBD2 as a possible D gene (6 bases). CDR1 is SNHLY, CDR2 FYNNEI, per germline. Trimming pared 4 bases from V and 0 bases from J, leaving 17 bases between. CDR3 length: 17 amino acids. This CDR3 is CASSGPPLALSTDTQYF. The CDR3 bases are TGTGCCAGCAGTGGCCCGCCACTAGCTCTCAGCACAGATACGCAGTATTTT.

The chain links TRBV4-3 to TRBJ2-6; D unclear. V was clipped by 0 bases and J by 0 bases, with 9 bases between them. Germline V gene data show CDR1 as LGHNA and CDR2 as YSLEER. This CDR3 has 17 amino acids. CDR3 DNA sequence: TGCGCCAGCAGCCAAGATCTGGTCCTCTCTGGGGCCAACGTCCTGACTTTC. Its protein product is CASSQDLVLSGANVLTF.